This TCR beta chain emerged from a study of blood T cell repertoires in COVID-19. For the study at large: COVID-19 samples, acute and convalescent, were from the United States, Italy and Spain. Sources were T cells, B-cell-depleted T cells, or PBMCs; the material itself was cDNA or gDNA.

Assay: immunoSEQ multiplex PCR; the TCRdb copy retains only in-frame clones and omits some. The table includes about 180,000 clones, roughly nine tenths detected once. Germline assignment: CDR1 ENHRY and CDR2 SYGVKD. Trimming pared 0 bases from V and 0 bases from J, leaving 11 bases between. This CDR3 spans 17 amino acids. The clonotype originates from a woman aged 25 to 39 with active or convalescent COVID-19. The chain uses TRBV10-3 and TRBJ1-4; the D gene is possibly TRBD1 (5 bases). Sequenced input: peripheral blood. CDR3 sequence: CAISESGGKATNEKLFF. The CDR3 DNA sequence: TGTGCCATCAGTGAGTCGGGGGGGAAGGCAACTAATGAAAAACTGTTTTTT.